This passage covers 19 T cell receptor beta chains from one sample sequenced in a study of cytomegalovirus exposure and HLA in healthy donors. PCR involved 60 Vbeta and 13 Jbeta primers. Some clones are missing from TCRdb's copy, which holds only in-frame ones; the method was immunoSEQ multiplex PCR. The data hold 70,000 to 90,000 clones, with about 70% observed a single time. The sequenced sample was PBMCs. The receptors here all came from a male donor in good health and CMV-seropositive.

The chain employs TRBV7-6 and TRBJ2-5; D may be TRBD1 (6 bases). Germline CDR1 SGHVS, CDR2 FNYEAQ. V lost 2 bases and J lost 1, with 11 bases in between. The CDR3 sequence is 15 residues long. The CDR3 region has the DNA TGTGCCAGCAGCTTAAAATGGACAGCCCAAGAGACCCAGTACTTC. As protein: CASSLKWTAQETQYF.

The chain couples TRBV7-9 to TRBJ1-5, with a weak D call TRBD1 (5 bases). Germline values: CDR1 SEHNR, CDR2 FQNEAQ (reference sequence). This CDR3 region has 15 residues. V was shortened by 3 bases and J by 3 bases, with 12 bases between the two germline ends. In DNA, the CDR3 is TGTGCCAGCAGCTTCGCAGGGTCCCCCAATCAGCCCCAGCATTTT. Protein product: CASSFAGSPNQPQHF.

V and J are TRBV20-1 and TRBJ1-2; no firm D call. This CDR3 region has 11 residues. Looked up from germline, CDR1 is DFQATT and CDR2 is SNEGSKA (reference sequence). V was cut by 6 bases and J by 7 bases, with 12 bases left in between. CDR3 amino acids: CSAEHSGGYTF. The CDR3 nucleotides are TGCAGTGCGGAACACAGTGGTGGCTACACCTTC.

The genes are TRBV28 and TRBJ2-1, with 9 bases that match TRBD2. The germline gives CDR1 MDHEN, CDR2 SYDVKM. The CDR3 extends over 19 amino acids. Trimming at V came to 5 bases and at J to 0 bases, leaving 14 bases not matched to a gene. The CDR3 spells CASSGSRLADLSSYNEQFF. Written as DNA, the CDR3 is TGTGCCAGCAGTGGGTCGAGACTAGCGGACTTAAGCTCCTACAATGAGCAGTTCTTC. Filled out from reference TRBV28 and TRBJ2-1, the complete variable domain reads DVKVTQSSRYLVKRTGEKVFLECVQDMDHENMFWYRQDPGLGLRLIYFSYDVKMKEKGDIPEGYSVSREKKERFSLILESASTNQTSMYLCASSGSRLADLSSYNEQFFGPGTRLTVL.

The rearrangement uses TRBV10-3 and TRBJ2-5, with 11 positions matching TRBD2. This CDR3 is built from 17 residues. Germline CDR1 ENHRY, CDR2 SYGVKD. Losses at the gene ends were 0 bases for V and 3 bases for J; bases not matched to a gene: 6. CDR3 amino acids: CAISESMETSGKETQYF. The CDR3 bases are TGTGCCATCAGTGAGTCGATGGAGACTAGCGGGAAAGAGACCCAGTACTTC.

The CDR3 loop reads CASSHTGYEQYF. The CDR3 DNA reads as TGCGCCAGCAGCCACACAGGGTACGAGCAGTACTTC. J is TRBJ2-7 and V is TRBV4-3, with D perhaps TRBD1 (6 bases). With 3 bases removed from V and 4 bases from J, the gap between germline ends came to 7 bases. The CDR3 covers 12 residues. In germline, CDR1 is LGHNA, CDR2 YSLEER.

The chain's CDR3 is CASRSQGVTDTQYF. The CDR3 nucleotides read TGCGCCAGCAGATCACAGGGGGTTACAGATACGCAGTATTTT. The rearrangement links TRBV5-1 to TRBJ2-3; 8 nucleotides line up with TRBD1. CDR1 is SGHRS and CDR2 is YFSETQ in the germline V gene. The CDR3 length is 14 residues. Germline trimming cut 5 bases from V and 3 bases from J; bases unmatched to any gene: 5.

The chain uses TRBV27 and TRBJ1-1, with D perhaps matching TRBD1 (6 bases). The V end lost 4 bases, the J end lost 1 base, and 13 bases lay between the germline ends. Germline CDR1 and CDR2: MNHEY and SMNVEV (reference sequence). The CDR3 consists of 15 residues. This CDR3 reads CASSYGGAQNTEAFF. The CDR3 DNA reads TGTGCCAGCAGTTATGGGGGGGCGCAGAACACTGAAGCTTTCTTT.

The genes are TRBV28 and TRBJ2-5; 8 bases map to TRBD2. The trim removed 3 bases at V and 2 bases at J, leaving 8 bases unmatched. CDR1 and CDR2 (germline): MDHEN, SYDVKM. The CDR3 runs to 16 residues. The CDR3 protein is CASSLLRGGEQETQYF. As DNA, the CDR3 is TGTGCCAGCAGTTTGCTCCGGGGGGGAGAGCAAGAGACCCAGTACTTC.

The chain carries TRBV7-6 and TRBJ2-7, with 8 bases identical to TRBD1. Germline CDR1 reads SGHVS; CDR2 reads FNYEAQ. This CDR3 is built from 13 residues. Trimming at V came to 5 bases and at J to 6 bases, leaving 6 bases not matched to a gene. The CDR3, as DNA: TGTGCCAGCAGCCGGACAGGGCCCGGCGAGCAGTACTTC. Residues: CASSRTGPGEQYF.

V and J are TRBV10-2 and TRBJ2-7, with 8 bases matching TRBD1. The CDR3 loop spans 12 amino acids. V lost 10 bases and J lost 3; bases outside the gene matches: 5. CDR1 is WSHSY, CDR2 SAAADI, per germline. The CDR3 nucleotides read TGCGCCACCCAGGGGGCCGGCTACGAGCAGTACTTC. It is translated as CATQGAGYEQYF.

The CDR3, as DNA: TGTGCCAGCAGCGTAGCTCTTGGGGGGAATGAGCAGTTCTTC. Translating gives CASSVALGGNEQFF. The chain links TRBV9 to TRBJ2-1; TRBD2 is a possible D gene (6 bases). V lost 0 bases to trimming and J lost 7 bases, with 11 bases between them. Germline assignment: CDR1 SGDLS and CDR2 YYNGEE. CDR3 size: 14 residues.

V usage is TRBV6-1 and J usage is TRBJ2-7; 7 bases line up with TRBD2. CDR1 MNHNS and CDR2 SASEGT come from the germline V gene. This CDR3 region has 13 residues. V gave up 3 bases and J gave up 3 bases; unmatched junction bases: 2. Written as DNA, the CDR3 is TGTGCCAGCAGTGATCCTAGCGGCTACGAGCAGTACTTC. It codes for CASSDPSGYEQYF.

CDR3 nucleotides: TGTGCCAGCAGGCGGGAGACATTTAGCAATCAGCCCCAGCATTTT. Translation: CASRRETFSNQPQHF. The chain uses TRBV6-5 and TRBJ1-5, with D unclear. Germline loops: CDR1 MNHEY, CDR2 SVGAGI. Trimming cost V 6 bases and J 0 bases, with 12 bases left between them. The CDR3 has 15 residues.

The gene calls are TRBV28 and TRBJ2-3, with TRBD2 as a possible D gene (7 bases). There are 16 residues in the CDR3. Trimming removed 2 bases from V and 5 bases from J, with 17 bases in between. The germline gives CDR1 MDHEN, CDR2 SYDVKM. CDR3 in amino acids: CASSLIRGGAVDTQYF. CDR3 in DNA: TGTGCCAGCAGTTTAATACGTGGGGGGGCCGTAGATACGCAGTATTTT.

CDR3: CASSGLAGGYEQYF. The CDR3, as DNA: TGTGCCAGCAGCGGACTAGCGGGGGGCTACGAGCAGTACTTC. The chain recombines TRBV6-5 with TRBJ2-7; TRBD2 matches 14 bases. V lost 6 bases to trimming and J lost 3 bases; unmatched junction nucleotides: 1. Germline CDR1 is MNHEY and CDR2 is SVGAGI. The length of the CDR3 is 14 residues.

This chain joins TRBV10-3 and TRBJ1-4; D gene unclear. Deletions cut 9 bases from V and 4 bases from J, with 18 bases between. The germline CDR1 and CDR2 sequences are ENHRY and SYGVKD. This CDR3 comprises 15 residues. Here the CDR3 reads CAILSRRQVNEKLFF. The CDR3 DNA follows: TGTGCCATTCTATCCCGCAGGCAGGTTAATGAAAAACTGTTTTTT.

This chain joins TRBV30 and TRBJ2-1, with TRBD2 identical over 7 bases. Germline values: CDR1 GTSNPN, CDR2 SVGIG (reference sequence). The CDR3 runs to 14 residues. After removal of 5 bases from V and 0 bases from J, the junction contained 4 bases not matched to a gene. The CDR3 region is CAWARGSSYNEQFF. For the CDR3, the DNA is TGTGCCTGGGCCCGCGGGAGCTCCTACAATGAGCAGTTCTTC.

CDR3 in amino acids: CASSYGTGNEKLFF. Here the CDR3 DNA reads TGTGCCAGCAGCTATGGGACAGGGAACGAAAAACTGTTTTTT. The rearrangement uses TRBV5-8 and TRBJ1-4, with 9 bases aligning to TRBD1. The V segment lost 3 bases and the J segment 8 bases; nucleotides outside the gene matches: 5. CDR1 and CDR2 from the germline V gene are SGHTS and YDEGEE. CDR3 length: 14 residues.